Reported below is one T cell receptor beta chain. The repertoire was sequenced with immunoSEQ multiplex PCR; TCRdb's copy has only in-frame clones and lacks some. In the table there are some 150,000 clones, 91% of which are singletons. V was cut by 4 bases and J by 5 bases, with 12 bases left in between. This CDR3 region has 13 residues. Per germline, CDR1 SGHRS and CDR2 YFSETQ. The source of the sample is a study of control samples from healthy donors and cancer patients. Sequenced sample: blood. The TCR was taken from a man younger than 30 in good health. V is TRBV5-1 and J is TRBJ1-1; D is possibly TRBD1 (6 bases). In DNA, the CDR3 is TGCGCCAGCAGCCCGGACAGTCGAACTGAAGCTTTCTTT. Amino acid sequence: CASSPDSRTEAFF.